The rows below give T cell receptor beta chains drawn from one sample of a study of blood T cell repertoires in COVID-19. The table came from immunoSEQ multiplex PCR; TCRdb's copy has only in-frame clones and leaves some out. The profile shows some 200,000 clones, roughly 90% of them singletons. The sequenced material came from PBMCs or T cells enriched from blood (not recorded which). The receptors here all came from a woman between 18 and 29 years old who had recovered from COVID-19. Each CDR3 is given with its conserved first and last residue. The order of the fields is V gene, J gene, D gene, clone size, CDR3 protein, CDR3 DNA. A D gene is named only where the DNA matches it firmly. Some rows mark clone size as missing; the rest say once, few, many or name a class of expanded clone.

V: TRBV15; J: TRBJ2-2; D: TRBD2; size: -; CDR3: CATGRERGRGNTGELFF; DNA: TGTGCCACCGGGCGGGAGAGAGGAAGGGGGAACACCGGGGAGCTGTTTTTT
V: TRBV7-2; J: TRBJ1-2; D: TRBD1; size: -; CDR3: CASSPGGRYTF; DNA: TGTGCCAGCAGCCCAGGGGGCAGGTACACCTTC
V: TRBV4-3; J: TRBJ2-1; D: TRBD2; size: once; CDR3: CASSQEPPWGGQFF; DNA: TGCGCCAGCAGCCAAGAACCCCCTTGGGGGGGGCAGTTCTTC
V: TRBV28; J: TRBJ2-1; D: TRBD2; size: -; CDR3: CASSLGTSHYNEQFF; DNA: TGTGCCAGCAGTCTCGGGACTAGCCATTACAATGAGCAGTTCTTC
V: TRBV27; J: TRBJ2-4; D: -; size: -; CDR3: CASSQGHGAVAKNIQYF; DNA: TGTGCCAGTAGTCAGGGCCATGGGGCTGTAGCCAAAAACATTCAGTACTTC
V: TRBV29-1; J: TRBJ2-2; D: TRBD1; size: -; CDR3: CSVHWTGVTGELFF; DNA: TGCAGCGTTCACTGGACAGGGGTCACCGGGGAGCTGTTTTTT
V: TRBV4-2; J: TRBJ2-3; D: TRBD2; size: -; CDR3: CASSQDGRLAGVDTDTQYF; DNA: TGTGCCAGCAGCCAAGACGGTCGGCTAGCGGGAGTAGACACAGATACGCAGTATTTT
V: TRBV7-2; J: TRBJ1-2; D: -; size: -; CDR3: CASRPDSRGYGYTF; DNA: TGTGCCAGCAGACCGGACAGCCGAGGCTATGGCTACACCTTC
V: TRBV28; J: TRBJ1-1; D: -; size: -; CDR3: CASSPPLRGTEAFF; DNA: TGTGCCAGCAGTCCGCCACTCAGGGGCACTGAAGCTTTCTTT
V: TRBV7-9; J: TRBJ2-6; D: -; size: -; CDR3: CASSTPVQAPLGANVLTF; DNA: TGTGCCAGCAGCACCCCCGTCCAGGCGCCCTTGGGGGCCAACGTCCTGACTTTC
V: TRBV7-6; J: TRBJ1-1; D: TRBD1; size: -; CDR3: CASSSNRGLNTEAFF; DNA: TGTGCCAGCAGCTCCAACAGGGGGTTGAACACTGAAGCTTTCTTT
V: TRBV7-8; J: TRBJ2-5; D: TRBD2; size: -; CDR3: CASSLGAGEGEKTQYF; DNA: TGTGCCAGCAGCTTAGGTGCGGGAGAGGGTGAAAAGACCCAGTACTTC
V: TRBV25-1; J: TRBJ2-3; D: TRBD2; size: -; CDR3: CSSGSPTGGTQYF; DNA: TGCTCTAGCGGGAGCCCTACAGGGGGTACGCAGTATTTT
V: TRBV2; J: TRBJ2-2; D: TRBD2; size: -; CDR3: CASSENGRRTTGELFF; DNA: TGTGCCAGCAGTGAAAACGGGAGGCGGACGACCGGGGAGCTGTTTTTT
V: TRBV27; J: TRBJ1-5; D: -; size: -; CDR3: CASSPTVGGNQPQHF; DNA: TGTGCCAGCAGTCCCACAGTCGGAGGGAATCAGCCCCAGCATTTT
V: TRBV3-1/TRBV3-2; J: TRBJ1-6; D: -; size: -; CDR3: CASSQVWRARDSPLHF; DNA: TGTGCCAGCAGCCAAGTCTGGAGGGCGCGGGATTCACCCCTCCACTTT
V: TRBV18; J: TRBJ2-2; D: TRBD1; size: few; CDR3: CASSPPTGGQNTGELFF; DNA: TGTGCCAGCTCACCCCCGACAGGGGGACAGAACACCGGGGAGCTGTTTTTT
V: TRBV19; J: TRBJ1-5; D: TRBD1; size: -; CDR3: CASSPGQGRNQPQHF; DNA: TGTGCCAGTAGTCCAGGACAGGGGAGGAATCAGCCCCAGCATTTT
V: TRBV4-3; J: TRBJ2-5; D: -; size: -; CDR3: CASSQGQDWETQYF; DNA: TGCGCCAGCAGCCAAGGCCAGGATTGGGAGACCCAGTACTTC
V: TRBV19; J: TRBJ1-1; D: TRBD1; size: -; CDR3: CASRNDGQGEAFF; DNA: TGTGCCAGTAGGAATGACGGACAGGGCGAAGCTTTCTTT
V: TRBV27; J: TRBJ2-7; D: -; size: -; CDR3: CASSLYTPSGQYF; DNA: TGTGCCAGCAGTTTATATACCCCAAGCGGGCAGTACTTC
V: TRBV2; J: TRBJ2-1; D: TRBD1; size: few; CDR3: CATGTGWNEQFF; DNA: TGTGCCACCGGGACAGGGTGGAATGAGCAGTTCTTC
V: TRBV7-8; J: TRBJ2-2; D: -; size: -; CDR3: CASSLALLSGELFF; DNA: TGTGCCAGCAGCTTAGCGCTACTAAGCGGGGAGCTGTTTTTT
V: TRBV12-3/TRBV12-4; J: TRBJ2-1; D: -; size: once; CDR3: CASSPTAAFEQFF; DNA: TGTGCCAGCAGTCCCACTGCCGCATTTGAGCAGTTCTTC
V: TRBV10-2; J: TRBJ2-7; D: -; size: once; CDR3: CASSEAGLSYEQYF; DNA: TGCGCCAGCAGTGAGGCCGGACTTTCCTACGAGCAGTACTTC
V: TRBV7-6; J: TRBJ2-7; D: -; size: -; CDR3: CASSTLPGTRKRREQYF; DNA: TGTGCCAGCAGCACCCTTCCCGGGACTCGAAAGAGGAGGGAGCAGTACTTC
V: TRBV9; J: TRBJ2-1; D: TRBD2; size: -; CDR3: CASRAGSGAYNEQFF; DNA: TGTGCCAGCAGGGCGGGGAGCGGGGCCTACAATGAGCAGTTCTTC
V: TRBV27; J: TRBJ1-2; D: TRBD1; size: few; CDR3: CASSLLQGANGYTF; DNA: TGTGCCAGCAGTTTATTACAGGGGGCAAATGGCTACACCTTC
V: TRBV7-3; J: TRBJ1-1; D: -; size: -; CDR3: CASSSKTLTSGRARGEFF; DNA: TGTGCCAGCAGCTCCAAAACCCTAACTAGCGGGAGGGCCCGCGGGGAATTCTTT
V: TRBV5-1; J: TRBJ2-3; D: TRBD2; size: few; CDR3: CASSTGLAGATDTQYF; DNA: TGCGCCAGCAGCACAGGACTAGCGGGCGCCACAGATACGCAGTATTTT
V: TRBV9; J: TRBJ2-7; D: -; size: -; CDR3: CASSAGRDSSYEQYF; DNA: TGTGCCAGCAGCGCAGGCCGGGACTCCTCCTACGAGCAGTACTTC
V: TRBV7-8; J: TRBJ1-1; D: -; size: -; CDR3: CASSLVGGERTEAFF; DNA: TGTGCCAGCAGCTTAGTAGGGGGGGAACGGACTGAAGCTTTCTTT